One sample yielded the 30 T cell receptor beta chains listed below, sequenced in a study of blood T cell repertoires in COVID-19. The method was immunoSEQ multiplex PCR; TCRdb's version includes in-frame clones alone and lacks a portion of them. The table records 130,000 or so clones, about 90% of them present only once. Sequenced input: peripheral blood. The receptors originated from a man in his forties or fifties with active COVID-19.

This sequence joins TRBV12-3 or TRBV12-4 and TRBJ2-7; TRBD2 aligns across 7 bases. CDR3 size: 13 residues. Trimming cost V 6 bases and J 4 bases; bases outside gene matches: 6. The CDR3 nucleotides are TGTGCCAGCAGCCAGGGACTACAGTACGAGCAGTACTTC. Protein sequence: CASSQGLQYEQYF.

This clone was detected once. The chain links TRBV12-2 to TRBJ1-3; TRBD1 is the table's D call and was not checked against the DNA. TRBV12-2 represents a pseudogene. CDR3 length: 17 amino acids. This chain's CDR3 is CASRLDPRTTAGNTIYF. The CDR3, as DNA: TGTGCAAGTCGCTTAGACCCACGGACGACAGCCGGAAACACCATATATTTT.

V gene TRBV7-8 combines with J gene TRBJ2-7; the match to TRBD1 covers 7 bases. Germline V gene data show CDR1 as SGHVS and CDR2 as FQNEAQ. The CDR3 is 15 residues long. The V and J ends lost 6 bases and 7 bases, in that order; junction bases with no gene match: 15. CDR3 residues: CASSSFPGQQSEQYF. The CDR3 DNA follows: TGTGCCAGCAGTTCGTTTCCGGGACAGCAAAGTGAGCAGTACTTC.

A word on this clone: Other DNA sequences in this specimen translate into the identical CDR3. This sequence joins TRBV6-5 and TRBJ1-4; maybe TRBD1 (5 bases). Trimming cost V 6 bases and J 8 bases, with 7 bases left between them. This CDR3 region has 11 residues. Germline V gene sequence: CDR1 MNHEY, CDR2 SVGAGI. In DNA form, the CDR3 reads TGTGCCAGCAGCCGGGGGGAAAAACTGTTTTTT. The encoded protein is CASSRGEKLFF.

The J gene is TRBJ2-7, the V gene TRBV6-5; D is possibly TRBD2 (5 bases). The CDR3 spans 16 residues. Germline loops: CDR1 MNHEY, CDR2 SVGAGI. The V end lost 3 bases, the J end lost 1 base, and 16 bases lay between the germline ends. CDR3 region: CASSYGLRVNSYEQYF. The CDR3 nucleotides read TGTGCCAGCAGTTATGGCCTGAGGGTTAATTCCTACGAGCAGTACTTC.

This clone showed up just a few times. In DNA form, the CDR3 reads TGTGCCAGCAGCTTTGGCAGTTTCCGCAATCAGCCCCAGCATTTT. Translating gives CASSFGSFRNQPQHF. V is TRBV5-5 and J is TRBJ1-5, with unresolved D. The CDR3 spans 15 residues. V was trimmed by 2 bases and J by 2 bases, leaving 11 bases between them. Germline-derived CDR1 and CDR2 are SGHKS and YYEKEE (reference sequence).

This sequence joins TRBV10-3 and TRBJ2-1; TRBD2 matches 7 bases. In germline, CDR1 is ENHRY, CDR2 SYGVKD. The CDR3 sequence is 14 residues long. Trimming at V came to 9 bases and at J to 7 bases, leaving 12 bases not matched to a gene. Here the CDR3 reads CAIKTSAGDNEQFF. CDR3 coding DNA: TGTGCCATAAAGACTAGTGCGGGGGATAATGAGCAGTTCTTC.

The chain is built from TRBV30 and TRBJ1-1; the D gene is possibly TRBD1 (5 bases). CDR3 length equals 14 residues. V was shortened by 2 bases and J by 3 bases, with 13 bases between the two germline ends. CDR1 is GTSNPN and CDR2 is SVGIG in the germline V gene (reference sequence). The CDR3 coding sequence is TGTGCCTGGAGTAGGACATTTAGGGACACTGAAGCTTTCTTT. It translates to CAWSRTFRDTEAFF.

The chain is built from TRBV3-1 (or the pseudogene TRBV3-2) and TRBJ2-7; a weak D match, TRBD2 (5 bases). The CDR3 totals 13 residues. V was pared by 3 bases and J by 5 bases, with 11 bases between. CDR1 LGHDT and CDR2 YNNKEL come from the germline V gene (reference sequence). The CDR3 here is CASSQLASNEQYF. For the CDR3, the DNA is TGTGCCAGCAGCCAGCTAGCTTCCAACGAGCAGTACTTC.

The chain is built from TRBV7-9 and TRBJ1-1, with D possibly TRBD1 on 6 matching bases. Trimming took off 6 bases at V and 7 bases at J, with 9 bases between the two ends. The CDR3 consists of 11 residues. Germline assignment: CDR1 SEHNR and CDR2 FQNEAQ (reference sequence). CDR3 protein: CASSPTGEAFF. CDR3 in DNA: TGTGCCAGCAGTCCGACAGGTGAAGCTTTCTTT.

The chain couples TRBV24-1 to TRBJ2-2, with D possibly matching TRBD1 (6 bases). Germline CDR1 is KGHDR and CDR2 is SFDVKD. The CDR3 spans 17 residues. V lost 4 bases to trimming and J lost 7 bases, with 21 bases between them. CDR3 amino acids: CATSEGAIWNGDGELFF. The CDR3 region has the DNA TGTGCCACCAGTGAGGGGGCGATATGGAATGGGGACGGGGAGCTGTTTTTT.

The rearrangement links TRBV19 to TRBJ1-4, with D possibly being TRBD1 (5 bases). Germline-derived CDR1 and CDR2 are LNHDA and SQIVND (reference sequence). Trimming pared 6 bases from V and 4 bases from J, leaving 18 bases between. This CDR3 has 16 residues. The CDR3 coding sequence is TGTGCCAGTAGGCAGGGAGGGCCCGGACTTAATGAAAAACTGTTTTTT. Its protein product is CASRQGGPGLNEKLFF.

This chain links TRBV27 with TRBJ2-1, with D maybe TRBD2 (6 bases). CDR3 length: 12 residues. Germline assignment: CDR1 MNHEY and CDR2 SMNVEV (reference sequence). V was cut by 6 bases and J by 12 bases, with 15 bases left in between. The chain's CDR3 is CASSPPGLGQFF. CDR3 bases: TGTGCCAGCAGCCCACCGGGACTTGGGCAGTTCTTC.

The chain recombines TRBV10-3 with TRBJ2-1, with a weak D call TRBD2 (5 bases). The CDR3 runs 17 residues. V lost 4 bases, J lost 9 bases, and 25 bases lay in between. Germline CDR1 is ENHRY and CDR2 is SYGVKD. The CDR3 loop reads CAISGAGRVGSQGEQFF. The CDR3 nucleotides read TGTGCCATCAGTGGTGCGGGTCGGGTAGGGAGTCAAGGTGAGCAGTTCTTC.

The chain recombines TRBV28 with TRBJ1-1; 10 bases agree with TRBD1. The trim removed 3 bases at V and 4 bases at J, leaving 11 bases unmatched. CDR3 length equals 17 residues. Germline loops: CDR1 MDHEN, CDR2 SYDVKM. The CDR3 sequence is CASSFWDRGGSGTEAFF. For the CDR3, the DNA is TGTGCCAGCAGTTTCTGGGACAGGGGCGGTTCGGGCACTGAAGCTTTCTTT.

The J gene is TRBJ2-3, the V gene TRBV14, with TRBD1 identical over 9 bases. This CDR3 has 16 amino acids. Germline values: CDR1 SGHDN, CDR2 FVKESK. V was pared by 2 bases and J by 6 bases, with 9 bases of the junction left unmatched. The CDR3 loop is CASSQFPGQGHDTQYF. For the CDR3, the DNA is TGTGCCAGCAGCCAATTTCCGGGACAGGGCCACGATACGCAGTATTTT.

The count of this clone is one. The CDR3 here is CASSDGTGLKPQHF. The CDR3 DNA is TGTGCCAGCAGCGACGGGACAGGGTTGAAGCCCCAGCATTTT. The chain employs TRBV9 and TRBJ1-5, with 9 bases matching TRBD1. CDR1 and CDR2 (germline): SGDLS, YYNGEE. After removal of 3 bases from V and 8 bases from J, the junction contained 6 bases not matched to a gene. The CDR3 has 14 amino acids.

The chain employs TRBV4-1 and TRBJ2-5, with a possible D match to TRBD2 (6 bases). This CDR3 is built from 13 residues. The V and J ends lost 1 base and 5 bases respectively, with 8 bases between them. The V gene's germline CDR1 is MGHRA and CDR2 YSYEKL. The CDR3 sequence: CASSQVRGETQYF. CDR3 sequence (DNA): TGCGCCAGCAGCCAAGTTCGGGGGGAGACCCAGTACTTC.

The V gene is TRBV5-8, the J gene TRBJ2-5, with 8 bases identical to TRBD1. The CDR3 totals 14 residues. Per germline, CDR1 SGHTS and CDR2 YDEGEE. The V gene end was trimmed by 2 bases and the J gene end by 5 bases; junction bases not matched to a gene: 5. The CDR3 nucleotides read TGTGCCAGCAGCTTACGGACAGGGATGGAGACCCAGTACTTC. Translating it yields CASSLRTGMETQYF.

This chain connects TRBV5-6 to TRBJ1-1, with D tentatively TRBD1 (5 bases). Germline assignment: CDR1 SGHDT and CDR2 YYEEEE. The V gene lost 0 bases and the J gene lost 5 bases, with 14 bases spanning the gap. CDR3 length: 15 amino acids. CDR3 DNA: TGTGCCAGCAGCTTGGAGGGGTTTCGGGCGACTGAAGCTTTCTTT. This encodes CASSLEGFRATEAFF.

This rearrangement joins TRBV5-1 to TRBJ2-3, with D unclear. V was clipped by 2 bases and J by 6 bases, with 4 bases between them. This CDR3 is 11 amino acids long. The germline V gene has CDR1 SGHRS and CDR2 YFSETQ. CDR3 region: CASSFRDTQYF. CDR3 nucleotide sequence: TGCGCCAGCAGCTTCAGGGATACGCAGTATTTT. Complete variable domain (other parts from reference TRBV5-1 and TRBJ2-3): KAGVTQTPRYLIKTRGQQVTLSCSPISGHRSVSWYQQTPGQGLQFLFEYFSETQRNKGNFPGRFSGRQFSNSRSEMNVSTLELGDSALYLCASSFRDTQYFGPGTRLTVL.

The gene calls are TRBV3-1 (or the pseudogene TRBV3-2) and TRBJ2-5; 13 bases align to TRBD2. Per germline, CDR1 LGHDT and CDR2 YNNKEL (reference sequence). The CDR3 consists of 16 residues. With 1 base clipped from V and 6 bases from J, the junction kept 5 bases outside the gene matches. CDR3 amino acids: CASSQAMTSGGKTQYF. The CDR3 DNA sequence: TGTGCCAGCAGCCAAGCTATGACTAGCGGGGGGAAGACCCAGTACTTC.

The genes are TRBV6-2 or TRBV6-3 and TRBJ1-3; no clear D. From germline, CDR1 is MNHEY and CDR2 SVGEGT. V was pared by 6 bases and J by 0 bases, with 9 bases between. The CDR3 has 14 residues. The CDR3 sequence: CASSQEYSGNTIYF. The CDR3 region has the DNA TGTGCCAGCAGCCAGGAGTACTCTGGAAACACCATATATTTT.

The rearrangement links TRBV6-5 to TRBJ1-2; TRBD1 is a possible D gene (5 bases). This CDR3 comprises 14 residues. Trimming removed 8 bases at V and 9 bases at J, with 22 bases between. Germline CDR1 reads MNHEY; CDR2 reads SVGAGI. The CDR3 protein is CASSIPGHRESYTF. The CDR3 DNA reads as TGTGCCAGCTCGATCCCCGGACACCGCGAGAGCTACACCTTC.

This clone has only one observation. The CDR3 DNA sequence: TGTGCCAGCAGCTCCGCGGGGGGACTCTACGAGCAGTACTTC. This codes for CASSSAGGLYEQYF. The rearrangement uses TRBV5-4 and TRBJ2-7; TRBD2 agrees at 8 bases. Germline V lookup: CDR1 SGHNT, CDR2 YYREEE (reference sequence). V was clipped by 3 bases and J by 3 bases; unmatched bases: 5. The CDR3 extends over 14 amino acids.

The V call is TRBV12-3 or TRBV12-4, the J call TRBJ2-7; 9 bases fit TRBD2. CDR3 length equals 13 residues. Trimming took 6 bases from V and 4 from J; bases not matched to a gene: 4. The CDR3 is CASRLAGAYEQYF. DNA for the CDR3: TGTGCCAGCAGACTAGCGGGCGCATACGAGCAGTACTTC.

This chain joins TRBV18 and TRBJ1-2; a possible D gene is TRBD1 (5 bases). Trimming cost V 3 bases and J 8 bases, with 13 bases left between them. Looked up from germline, CDR1 is KGHSH and CDR2 is LQKENI. This CDR3 has 13 residues. The CDR3 here is CASSPDSGAGYTF. Written as DNA, the CDR3 is TGTGCCAGCTCACCCGACAGTGGGGCGGGCTACACCTTC.

The rearrangement uses TRBV5-5 and TRBJ1-2, with 8 bases lining up with TRBD1. CDR3 size: 15 residues. V trimming: 1 base; J trimming: 0 bases; junction bases outside the gene matches: 2. The germline V gene encodes CDR1 SGHKS and CDR2 YYEKEE (reference sequence). The CDR3 protein is CASSLQGASNYGYTF. CDR3 sequence (DNA): TGTGCCAGCAGCTTGCAGGGGGCTTCTAACTATGGCTACACCTTC.

This chain joins TRBV27 and TRBJ1-5, with D uncertain. CDR3 length equals 12 residues. V gave up 5 bases and J gave up 2 bases, with 4 bases separating them. Germline V gives CDR1 MNHEY, CDR2 SMNVEV (reference sequence). The CDR3: CASSRGNQPQHF. CDR3 in DNA: TGTGCCAGCAGTCGTGGCAATCAGCCCCAGCATTTT.

The CDR3 protein is CASSLGQGGTEAFF. CDR3 coding DNA: TGCGCCAGCAGCTTGGGACAGGGGGGCACTGAAGCTTTCTTT. This chain links TRBV5-1 with TRBJ1-1; 9 bases align to TRBD1. After removal of 0 bases from V and 4 bases from J, the junction contained 1 base not matched to a gene. CDR1 SGHRS and CDR2 YFSETQ come from the germline V gene. This CDR3 is 14 amino acids long.